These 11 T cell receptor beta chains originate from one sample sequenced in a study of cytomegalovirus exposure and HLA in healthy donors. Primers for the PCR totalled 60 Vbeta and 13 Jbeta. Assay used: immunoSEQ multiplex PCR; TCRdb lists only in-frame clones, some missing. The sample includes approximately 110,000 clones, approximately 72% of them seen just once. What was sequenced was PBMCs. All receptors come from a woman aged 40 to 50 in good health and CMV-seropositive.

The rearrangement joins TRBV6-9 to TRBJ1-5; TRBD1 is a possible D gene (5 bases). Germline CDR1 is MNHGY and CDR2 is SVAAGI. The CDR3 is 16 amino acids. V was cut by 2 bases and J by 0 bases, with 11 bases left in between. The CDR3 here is CASSYSRDYSNQPQHF. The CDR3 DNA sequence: TGTGCCAGCAGTTATAGCAGGGACTATAGCAATCAGCCCCAGCATTTT.

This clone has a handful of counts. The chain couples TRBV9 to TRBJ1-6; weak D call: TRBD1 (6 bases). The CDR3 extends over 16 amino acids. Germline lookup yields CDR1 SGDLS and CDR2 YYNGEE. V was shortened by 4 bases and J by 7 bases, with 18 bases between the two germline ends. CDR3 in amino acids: CASSPGPGGRNSPLHF. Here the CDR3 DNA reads TGTGCCAGCAGCCCGGGCCCCGGGGGGCGGAATTCACCCCTCCACTTT.

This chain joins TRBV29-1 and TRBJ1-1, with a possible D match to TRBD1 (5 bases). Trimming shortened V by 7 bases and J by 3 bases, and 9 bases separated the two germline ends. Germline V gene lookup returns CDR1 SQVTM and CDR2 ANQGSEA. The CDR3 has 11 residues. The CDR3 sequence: CSGGLDTEAFF. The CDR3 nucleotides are TGCAGCGGGGGACTTGACACTGAAGCTTTCTTT.

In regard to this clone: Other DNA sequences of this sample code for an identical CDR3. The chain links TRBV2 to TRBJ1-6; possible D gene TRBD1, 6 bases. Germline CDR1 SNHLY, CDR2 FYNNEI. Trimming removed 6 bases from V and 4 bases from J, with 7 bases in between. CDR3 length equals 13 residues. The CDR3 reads CASRGQYNSPLHF. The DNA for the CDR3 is TGTGCCAGCAGAGGACAGTATAATTCACCCCTCCACTTT.

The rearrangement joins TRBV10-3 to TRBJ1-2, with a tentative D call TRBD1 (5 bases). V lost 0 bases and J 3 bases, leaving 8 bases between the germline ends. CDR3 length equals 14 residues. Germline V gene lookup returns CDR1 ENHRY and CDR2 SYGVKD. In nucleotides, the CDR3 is TGTGCCATCAGTGAGTCGGGAGGGGACTATGGCTACACCTTC. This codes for CAISESGGDYGYTF.

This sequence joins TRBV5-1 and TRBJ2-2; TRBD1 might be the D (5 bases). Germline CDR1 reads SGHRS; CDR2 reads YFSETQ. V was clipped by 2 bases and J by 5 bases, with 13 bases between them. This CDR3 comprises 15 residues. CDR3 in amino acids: CASSFLQAATGELFF. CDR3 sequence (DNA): TGCGCCAGCAGCTTTTTACAGGCCGCAACCGGGGAGCTGTTTTTT. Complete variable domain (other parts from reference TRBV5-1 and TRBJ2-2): KAGVTQTPRYLIKTRGQQVTLSCSPISGHRSVSWYQQTPGQGLQFLFEYFSETQRNKGNFPGRFSGRQFSNSRSEMNVSTLELGDSALYLCASSFLQAATGELFFGEGSRLTVL.

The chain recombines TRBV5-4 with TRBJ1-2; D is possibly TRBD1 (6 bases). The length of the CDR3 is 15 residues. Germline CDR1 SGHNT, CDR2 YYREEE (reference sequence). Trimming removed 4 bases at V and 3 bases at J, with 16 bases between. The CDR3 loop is CASSRQDRTDYGYTF. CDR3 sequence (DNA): TGTGCCAGCAGCCGACAGGACCGAACGGACTATGGCTACACCTTC. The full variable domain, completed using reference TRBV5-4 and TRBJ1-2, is ETGVTQSPTHLIKTRGQQVTLRCSSQSGHNTVSWYQQALGQGPQFIFQYYREEENGRGNFPPRFSGLQFPNYSSELNVNALELDDSALYLCASSRQDRTDYGYTFGSGTRLTVV.

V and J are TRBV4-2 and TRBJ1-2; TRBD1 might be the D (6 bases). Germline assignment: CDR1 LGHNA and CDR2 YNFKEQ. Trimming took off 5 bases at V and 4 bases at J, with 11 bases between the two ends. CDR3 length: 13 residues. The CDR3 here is CASSSQGSYGYTF. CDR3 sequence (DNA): TGTGCCAGCAGCTCTCAGGGGTCCTATGGCTACACCTTC.

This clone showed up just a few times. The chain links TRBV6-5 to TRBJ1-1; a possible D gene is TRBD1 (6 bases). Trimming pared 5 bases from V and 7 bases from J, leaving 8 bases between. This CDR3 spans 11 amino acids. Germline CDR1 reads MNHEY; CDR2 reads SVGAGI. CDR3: CASSRQDEAFF. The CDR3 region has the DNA TGTGCCAGCAGTAGACAGGATGAAGCTTTCTTT.

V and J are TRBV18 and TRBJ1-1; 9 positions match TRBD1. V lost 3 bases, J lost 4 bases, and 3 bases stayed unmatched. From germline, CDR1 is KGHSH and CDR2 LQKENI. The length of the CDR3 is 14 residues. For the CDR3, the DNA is TGTGCCAGCTCACCCGACAGGGGGGTCACTGAAGCTTTCTTT. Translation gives CASSPDRGVTEAFF.

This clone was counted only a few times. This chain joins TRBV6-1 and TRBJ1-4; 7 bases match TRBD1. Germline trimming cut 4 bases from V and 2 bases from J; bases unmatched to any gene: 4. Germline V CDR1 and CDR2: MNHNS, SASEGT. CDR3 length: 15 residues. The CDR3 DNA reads TGTGCCAGCAGTGCGACAGGGTACACTAATGAAAAACTGTTTTTT. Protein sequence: CASSATGYTNEKLFF.